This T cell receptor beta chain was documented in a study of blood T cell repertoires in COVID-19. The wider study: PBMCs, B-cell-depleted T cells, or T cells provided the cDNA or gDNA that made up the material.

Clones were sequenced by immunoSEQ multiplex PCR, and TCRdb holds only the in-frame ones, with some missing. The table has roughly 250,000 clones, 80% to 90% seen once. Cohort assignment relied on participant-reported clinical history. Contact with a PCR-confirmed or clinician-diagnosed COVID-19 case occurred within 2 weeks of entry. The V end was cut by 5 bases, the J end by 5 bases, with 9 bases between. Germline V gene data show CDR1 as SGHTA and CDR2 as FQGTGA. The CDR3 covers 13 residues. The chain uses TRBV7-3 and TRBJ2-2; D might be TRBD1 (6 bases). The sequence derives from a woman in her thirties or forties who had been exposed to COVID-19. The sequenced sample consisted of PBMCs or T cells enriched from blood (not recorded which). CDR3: CASSIRGTGELFF. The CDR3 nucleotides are TGTGCCAGCAGCATTAGGGGGACCGGGGAGCTGTTTTTT.